The 20 T cell receptor beta chains below come from one sample, sequenced in a study of shared clonotypes between healthy human individuals (dated by TCRdb to 2018 to 2021). CD8 naive samples were CD45RO-negative cells positively selected for CCR7, giving a CD45RA+CCR7+ population that excluded TemRA cells. The library relied on the immunoSEQ multiplex PCR assay. TCRdb's version of the immuneACCESS table is confined to in-frame rearrangements and falls short of the full clone set. An unresolved V gene accounts for under half of the shortfall where checked; the remainder is of unknown origin. The sample table lists hundreds of thousands of clones, around 93% of them with a count of one. The top ten constitute nearly 25% of the sample. Sequencing was done on a sample of naive CD8+ T cells sorted from blood. This sample's cell subset or site label indicates: CD45RA+CCR7+. These receptors all come from a man under 40 in good health.

The chain links TRBV28 to TRBJ2-2; perhaps TRBD1 as D (6 bases). This CDR3 contains 15 residues. Germline lookup yields CDR1 MDHEN and CDR2 SYDVKM. V was clipped by 6 bases and J by 1 base, with 12 bases between them. The DNA for the CDR3 is TGTGCCAGCAGCGATCCGGGACAGAACACCGGGGAGCTGTTTTTT. Its translation is CASSDPGQNTGELFF.

The V and J genes are TRBV27 and TRBJ2-2; D tentatively reads TRBD1 or TRBD2 (5 bases each). Germline V CDR1 and CDR2: MNHEY, SMNVEV (reference sequence). This CDR3 comprises 13 residues. Trimming removed 7 bases from V and 7 bases from J, with 13 bases in between. The CDR3 nucleotides read TGTGCCAGCACTGAATTGGGGGTCGGGGAGCTGTTTTTT. This sequence encodes CASTELGVGELFF.

The chain has TRBV5-1 and TRBJ2-7; D not certain. The CDR3 has 15 residues. Trimming took 7 bases from V and 5 from J, leaving 22 bases between them. From germline, CDR1 is SGHRS and CDR2 YFSETQ. CDR3 nucleotide sequence: TGCGCCAGCCGGATCGCCAGGACCTCCTACGACGAGCAGTACTTC. This translates into CASRIARTSYDEQYF.

V usage is TRBV6-5 and J usage is TRBJ2-5, with D maybe TRBD2 (7 bases). The CDR3 spans 14 residues. V was pared by 5 bases and J by 2 bases, with 12 bases between. The V gene's germline CDR1 is MNHEY and CDR2 SVGAGI. The CDR3 nucleotides are TGTGCCAGCAGTACCGCGGGGGCTCAAGAGACCCAGTACTTC. This encodes CASSTAGAQETQYF.

V usage is TRBV13 and J usage is TRBJ2-7; D might be TRBD1 or TRBD2, each matching 5 bases. CDR1 PRHDT and CDR2 FYEKMQ come from the germline V gene (reference sequence). The CDR3 length is 15 residues. Deletions cut 3 bases from V and 1 base from J, with 13 bases between. In DNA form, the CDR3 reads TGTGCCAGCAGCTTTTCTGGGGGTGGGTCCTACGAGCAGTACTTC. Protein: CASSFSGGGSYEQYF.

The chain has TRBV27 and TRBJ1-5; D call uncertain. The ends were cut back, 3 bases at V and 3 bases at J, with 6 bases in the middle. Per the germline V gene, CDR1 is MNHEY and CDR2 is SMNVEV (reference sequence). The CDR3 is 13 amino acids. The CDR3 is CASSFTVNQPQHF. For the CDR3, the DNA is TGTGCCAGCAGTTTCACAGTCAATCAGCCCCAGCATTTT.

The J gene is TRBJ2-5, the V gene TRBV27, with 8 bases aligning to TRBD1. Germline values: CDR1 MNHEY, CDR2 SMNVEV (reference sequence). The CDR3 has 15 amino acids. After removal of 5 bases from V and 2 bases from J, the junction contained 7 bases not matched to a gene. CDR3 bases: TGTGCCAGCAGTCACGGACAGGGAGTACAAGAGACCCAGTACTTC. Residues: CASSHGQGVQETQYF.

The chain has TRBV29-1 and TRBJ2-7; no reliable D call. The CDR3 has 12 amino acids. Germline CDR1 and CDR2: SQVTM and ANQGSEA. Between the trimmed V and J ends, which lost 2 bases and 4 bases, there was a span of 9 bases. The CDR3 nucleotides read TGCAGCGTTGAAACGAAGACGTACGAGCAGTACTTC. It specifies CSVETKTYEQYF.

DNA of the CDR3: TGTGCCAGCAGCTTTGAGCAATGGGAGCAGTTCTTC. Amino acid sequence: CASSFEQWEQFF. This chain links TRBV7-9 with TRBJ2-1, with D unresolved. Germline loops: CDR1 SEHNR, CDR2 FQNEAQ (reference sequence). Trimming took 3 bases from V and 10 from J, leaving 10 bases between them. The length of the CDR3 is 12 residues. Complete variable domain (other parts from reference TRBV7-9 and TRBJ2-1): DTGVSQNPRHKITKRGQNVTFRCDPISEHNRLYWYRQTLGQGPEFLTYFQNEAQLEKSRLLSDRFSAERPKGSFSTLEIQRTEQGDSAMYLCASSFEQWEQFFGPGTRLTVL.

The chain combines TRBV6-1 with TRBJ2-7; D remains ambiguous. This CDR3 contains 13 residues. Germline CDR1 reads MNHNS; CDR2 reads SASEGT. The V end was cut by 6 bases, the J end by 0 bases, with 9 bases between. CDR3 residues: CASRPIPSYEQYF. CDR3 sequence (DNA): TGTGCCAGCAGGCCCATTCCCTCCTACGAGCAGTACTTC.

This chain uses TRBV23-1 with TRBJ1-1; 8 nucleotides agree with TRBD1. TRBV23-1 is recorded as an ORF, its role being uncertain. The CDR3 has 16 amino acids. The V segment lost 0 bases and the J segment 5 bases; nucleotides outside the gene matches: 8. This CDR3 is CASSQSGTGLSTEAFF. The DNA for the CDR3 is TGCGCCAGCAGTCAATCCGGGACAGGTTTGTCTACTGAAGCTTTCTTT.

V is TRBV10-3 and J is TRBJ1-1; D gene uncertain. This CDR3 is built from 16 residues. V was clipped by 11 bases and J by 4 bases, with 26 bases between them. Germline V gene lookup returns CDR1 ENHRY and CDR2 SYGVKD. The CDR3 reads CAPTNPFGFGGTEAFF. CDR3 DNA sequence: TGTGCCCCAACCAACCCCTTTGGTTTCGGCGGCACTGAAGCTTTCTTT.

CDR3 sequence reads: CASSLDREKIGANVLTF. The CDR3, as DNA: TGTGCCAGCAGCTTGGACAGGGAGAAGATTGGGGCCAACGTCCTGACTTTC. The genes are TRBV7-2 and TRBJ2-6, with 8 bases that match TRBD1. Germline trimming cut 3 bases from V and 3 bases from J; bases unmatched to any gene: 7. Germline-derived CDR1 and CDR2 are SGHTA and FQGNSA. CDR3 length: 17 amino acids.

The CDR3 DNA follows: TGTGCCACCAGCGCATGGGACTCTAACAATGAGCAGTTCTTC. It is translated as CATSAWDSNNEQFF. This chain connects TRBV15 to TRBJ2-1, with TRBD2 as a possible D gene (6 bases). V gave up 5 bases and J gave up 5 bases, with 13 bases separating them. The CDR3 covers 14 residues. From germline, CDR1 is LNHNV and CDR2 YYDKDF (reference sequence).

V is TRBV6-4 and J is TRBJ2-3; tentative D call: TRBD2 (6 bases). The V gene's germline CDR1 is MRHNA and CDR2 SNTAGT. V was shortened by 5 bases and J by 2 bases, with 14 bases between the two germline ends. This CDR3 is built from 15 residues. Here the CDR3 DNA reads TGTGCCAGCAGTCTGTGGGGAGGACCCACAGATACGCAGTATTTT. Translating it yields CASSLWGGPTDTQYF.

V and J are TRBV7-2 and TRBJ2-2, with D hard to call. This CDR3 spans 17 amino acids. V was cut by 2 bases and J by 3 bases, with 16 bases left in between. Germline V CDR1 and CDR2: SGHTA, FQGNSA. Here the CDR3 reads CASSLSTLGVYTGELFF. Written as DNA, the CDR3 is TGTGCCAGCAGCTTATCGACTCTGGGTGTTTACACCGGGGAGCTGTTTTTT.

The rearrangement joins TRBV11-2 to TRBJ2-5, with 13 bases aligning to TRBD2. CDR3 length equals 16 residues. V shed 5 bases, J shed 4 bases, and the junction held 7 bases outside the gene matches. CDR1 is SGHAT and CDR2 is FQNNGV in the germline V gene. CDR3 DNA sequence: TGTGCCAGCAGCCCCGGACTAGCGGGAGCGGCAGAGACCCAGTACTTC. Translating gives CASSPGLAGAAETQYF.

The chain is built from TRBV6-5 and TRBJ2-7; D call uncertain. V lost 0 bases and J lost 2, with 8 bases in between. The CDR3 consists of 14 residues. Germline assignment: CDR1 MNHEY and CDR2 SVGAGI. In DNA, the CDR3 is TGTGCCAGCAGTTACTCGGACGAGACCTACGAGCAGTACTTC. The encoded protein is CASSYSDETYEQYF.

The chain links TRBV5-4 to TRBJ1-2; the match to TRBD1 covers 7 bases. CDR1 and CDR2 from the germline V gene are SGHNT and YYREEE (reference sequence). After removal of 4 bases from V and 3 bases from J, the junction contained 12 bases not matched to a gene. The CDR3 is 16 amino acids. As DNA, the CDR3 is TGTGCCAGCAGCGTACCGGAAAGGGACAGTCACTATGGCTACACCTTC. It is translated as CASSVPERDSHYGYTF.

The chain carries TRBV7-7 and TRBJ2-7; D uncertain. Germline values: CDR1 SSHAT, CDR2 FNYEAQ (reference sequence). This CDR3 contains 15 residues. Trimming removed 5 bases from V and 3 bases from J, with 17 bases in between. CDR3 amino acids: CASSRFLRLNYEQYF. The CDR3 region has the DNA TGTGCCAGCAGCCGATTTTTGCGGTTAAACTACGAGCAGTACTTC. Full variable domain (remainder filled in from reference TRBV7-7 and TRBJ2-7): GAGVSQSPRYKVTKRGQDVTLRCDPISSHATLYWYQQALGQGPEFLTYFNYEAQPDKSGLPSDRFSAERPEGSISTLTIQRTEQRDSAMYRCASSRFLRLNYEQYFGPGTRLTVT.